The 22 T cell receptor beta chains below were found in one sample sequenced in a study of OX40 agonist ivuxolimab in advanced cancers. The assay was immunoSEQ multiplex PCR, and TCRdb's table has in-frame clones only and misses some. This table holds 50,000 to 75,000 clones, roughly 90% found once. Source: CD4+ or CD8+ T cells sorted from blood, taken in a trial of the OX40 agonist ivuxolimab. Source of these receptors: an adult with an advanced solid tumor such as melanoma, head and neck, liver or kidney cancer.

The chain employs TRBV10-3 and TRBJ1-3; the match to TRBD1 covers 7 bases. CDR3 length equals 13 residues. J gave up 3 bases and V 11 bases, and 7 bases lay outside the gene matches. Germline CDR1 reads ENHRY; CDR2 reads SYGVKD. CDR3 residues: CASKGAGGNTIYF. CDR3 nucleotide sequence: TGTGCCTCAAAGGGGGCGGGTGGAAACACCATATATTTT.

The gene calls are TRBV12-5 and TRBJ2-7; weak D call: TRBD1 (6 bases). Germline CDR1 is LGHNT and CDR2 is FRNRAP. The V and J ends lost 1 base and 4 bases respectively, with 11 bases between them. The CDR3 has 14 residues. The DNA of the CDR3 is TGTGCTAGTGGTTTGGAAGGGGGTAGATACGAGCAGTACTTC. Residues: CASGLEGGRYEQYF.

This chain uses TRBV5-1 with TRBJ2-5; a possible D gene is TRBD2 (5 bases). V dropped 4 bases and J dropped 2 bases, with 12 bases sitting between them. The CDR3 totals 14 residues. Per germline, CDR1 SGHRS and CDR2 YFSETQ. The CDR3 region has the DNA TGCGCCAGCAGCCTGAAGACGGGGCAAGAGACCCAGTACTTC. The encoded protein is CASSLKTGQETQYF.

This sequence joins TRBV5-1 and TRBJ2-5, with TRBD2 identical over 7 bases. Germline V gives CDR1 SGHRS, CDR2 YFSETQ. The CDR3 spans 15 residues. The ends lost 1 base at V and 0 bases at J; junction bases unmatched: 3. The CDR3 nucleotides read TGCGCCAGCAGCTTGATCGGGAGGTACCAAGAGACCCAGTACTTC. The encoded protein is CASSLIGRYQETQYF. Full variable domain (outside the CDR3, taken from reference TRBV5-1 and TRBJ2-5): KAGVTQTPRYLIKTRGQQVTLSCSPISGHRSVSWYQQTPGQGLQFLFEYFSETQRNKGNFPGRFSGRQFSNSRSEMNVSTLELGDSALYLCASSLIGRYQETQYFGPGTRLLVL.

The chain joins TRBV30 to TRBJ1-2, with D unclear. CDR1 is GTSNPN and CDR2 is SVGIG in the germline V gene (reference sequence). Trimming shortened V by 6 bases and J by 4 bases, and 9 bases separated the two germline ends. The CDR3 is 11 amino acids. The CDR3 DNA sequence: TGTGCCTGCTGGGGTTTCTATGGCTACACCTTC. Translated: CACWGFYGYTF.

This sequence joins TRBV5-1 and TRBJ2-7; D might be TRBD1 (6 bases). From germline, CDR1 is SGHRS and CDR2 YFSETQ. V lost 2 bases and J 4 bases, leaving 10 bases between the germline ends. The CDR3 is 13 residues long. The CDR3 DNA reads as TGCGCCAGCAGCTTCGGGGACAAATACGAGCAGTACTTC. It is translated as CASSFGDKYEQYF.

V is TRBV11-2 and J is TRBJ1-6; 8 nucleotides line up with TRBD1. The V gene end was trimmed by 4 bases and the J gene end by 8 bases; junction bases not matched to a gene: 7. Germline values: CDR1 SGHAT, CDR2 FQNNGV. This CDR3 has 15 residues. This CDR3 is CASSSHRGIDSPLHF. The CDR3 nucleotides are TGTGCCAGCAGCTCCCACAGGGGGATCGATTCACCCCTCCACTTT.

The V gene is TRBV2, the J gene TRBJ2-7; 7 nucleotides agree with TRBD1. This CDR3 contains 14 residues. With 6 bases clipped from V and 3 bases from J, the junction kept 8 bases outside the gene matches. The germline V gene has CDR1 SNHLY and CDR2 FYNNEI. In nucleotides, the CDR3 is TGTGCCAGCAGAGGGACAGTAGTCGGCTACGAGCAGTACTTC. It is translated as CASRGTVVGYEQYF.

V is TRBV18 and J is TRBJ2-7; no firm D call. Deletions cut 6 bases from V and 7 bases from J, with 13 bases between. Germline assignment: CDR1 KGHSH and CDR2 LQKENI. CDR3 length equals 12 residues. CDR3 DNA sequence: TGTGCCAGCTCTCCAAGTGTATATGAGCAGTACTTC. This translates into CASSPSVYEQYF. The full variable domain, its missing parts supplied by reference TRBV18 and TRBJ2-7, is NAGVMQNPRHLVRRRGQEARLRCSPMKGHSHVYWYRQLPEEGLKFMVYLQKENIIDESGMPKERFSAEFPKEGPSILRIQQVVRGDSAAYFCASSPSVYEQYFGPGTRLTVT.

The chain links TRBV21-1 to TRBJ2-7. TRBV21-1 counts as a pseudogene. The CDR3 length is 15 residues. In DNA form, the CDR3 reads TGTGCCAGCAGTTGCGACCGATCGAGCTCCTACGAGCAGTACTTC. This gives the protein CASSCDRSSSYEQYF.

The chain uses TRBV11-1 and TRBJ1-5; D is unclear. Germline V gene data show CDR1 as SGHAT and CDR2 as FQDESV (reference sequence). Trimming took off 0 bases at V and 8 bases at J, with 8 bases between the two ends. The CDR3 extends over 13 amino acids. The CDR3, as DNA: TGTGCCAGCAGCTTAGCACGGGGTAAGCCCCAGCATTTT. Translation gives CASSLARGKPQHF.

This clone was seen just once. The chain has TRBV7-9 and TRBJ2-7; either TRBD1 or TRBD2 may supply D (6 bases each). The CDR3 contains 16 residues. Trimming cost V 1 base and J 4 bases, with 17 bases left between them. CDR1 is SEHNR, CDR2 FQNEAQ, per germline (reference sequence). The CDR3 loop reads CASSLGLSTGRYEQYF. The DNA for the CDR3 is TGTGCCAGCAGCTTAGGGCTAAGTACAGGGAGGTACGAGCAGTACTTC.

This clone appeared a single time. This chain links TRBV6-1 with TRBJ1-1; maybe TRBD1 (5 bases). The length of the CDR3 is 15 residues. V was trimmed by 5 bases and J by 3 bases, leaving 16 bases between them. Germline V gives CDR1 MNHNS, CDR2 SASEGT. CDR3 amino acids: CASSRDSLTDTEAFF. The CDR3 nucleotides read TGTGCCAGCAGTCGGGACTCCCTCACGGACACTGAAGCTTTCTTT.

This clone was counted a single time. The CDR3 is CASSSPSEGEYEQYF. CDR3 DNA: TGTGCCAGCAGTTCCCCTAGCGAGGGTGAATACGAGCAGTACTTC. The gene calls are TRBV6-5 and TRBJ2-7, with a tentative D call TRBD2 (6 bases). V was shortened by 4 bases and J by 4 bases, with 17 bases between the two germline ends. Germline assignment: CDR1 MNHEY and CDR2 SVGAGI. The CDR3 is 15 residues long.

The V gene is TRBV2, the J gene TRBJ1-1; D ambiguous. V lost 1 base and J 4 bases, leaving 16 bases between the germline ends. CDR3 size: 16 residues. CDR1 and CDR2 (germline): SNHLY, FYNNEI. The CDR3 loop is CASSEVRSLSGTEAFF. The CDR3 DNA follows: TGTGCCAGCAGTGAAGTACGATCGCTGAGTGGCACTGAAGCTTTCTTT.

This chain links TRBV30 with TRBJ2-7, with D possibly matching TRBD2 (5 bases). The CDR3 runs 13 residues. Trimming stripped 0 bases from V and 3 bases from J, with 9 bases between. Per the germline V gene, CDR1 is GTSNPN and CDR2 is SVGIG (reference sequence). CDR3: CAWSVLGSYEQYF. CDR3 in DNA: TGTGCCTGGAGTGTCTTAGGGAGCTACGAGCAGTACTTC.

V and J are TRBV5-1 and TRBJ1-1; D unresolved. Germline CDR1 is SGHRS and CDR2 is YFSETQ. The CDR3 consists of 15 residues. The ends were cut back, 0 bases at V and 0 bases at J, with 9 bases in the middle. The CDR3 coding sequence is TGCGCCAGCAGCTTGGTAGTCGGATTGAACACTGAAGCTTTCTTT. It encodes CASSLVVGLNTEAFF. Full variable domain (outside the CDR3, taken from reference TRBV5-1 and TRBJ1-1): KAGVTQTPRYLIKTRGQQVTLSCSPISGHRSVSWYQQTPGQGLQFLFEYFSETQRNKGNFPGRFSGRQFSNSRSEMNVSTLELGDSALYLCASSLVVGLNTEAFFGQGTRLTVV.

This chain joins TRBV6-1 and TRBJ1-5; 9 bases are a match to TRBD1. The CDR3 has 17 residues. CDR1 is MNHNS and CDR2 is SASEGT in the germline V gene. V gave up 2 bases and J gave up 2 bases; unmatched junction bases: 7. The CDR3 protein is CASSESRRTGGNQPQHF. CDR3 DNA sequence: TGTGCCAGCAGTGAATCGCGGCGGACAGGGGGCAATCAGCCCCAGCATTTT.

V usage is TRBV7-3 and J usage is TRBJ1-2; TRBD1 agrees at 8 bases. Germline loops: CDR1 SGHTA, CDR2 FQGTGA. The CDR3 covers 14 residues. V lost 2 bases and J lost 7; bases outside the gene matches: 6. CDR3 protein: CASSLDRGGGGYTF. The CDR3 DNA reads TGTGCCAGCAGCTTAGACAGGGGAGGAGGTGGCTACACCTTC. Variable domain in full (rest from reference TRBV7-3 and TRBJ1-2): GAGVSQTPSNKVTEKGKYVELRCDPISGHTALYWYRQSLGQGPEFLIYFQGTGAADDSGLPNDRFFAVRPEGSVSTLKIQRTERGDSAVYLCASSLDRGGGGYTFGSGTRLTVV.

The chain combines TRBV14 with TRBJ1-4, with 8 bases fitting TRBD1. The CDR3 spans 13 residues. Per the germline V gene, CDR1 is SGHDN and CDR2 is FVKESK. Trimming took 8 bases from V and 8 from J; bases not matched to a gene: 7. CDR3 sequence: CASRGQGQEKLFF. The CDR3 nucleotides read TGTGCCAGCCGTGGACAGGGTCAGGAAAAACTGTTTTTT.

The chain combines TRBV19 with TRBJ2-1; D gene ambiguous. The CDR3 spans 12 residues. V was pared by 4 bases and J by 7 bases, with 8 bases between. Per germline, CDR1 LNHDA and CDR2 SQIVND (reference sequence). The CDR3 DNA reads TGTGCCAGTAGTACACGAACTAATGAGCAGTTCTTC. Its protein is CASSTRTNEQFF.

This clone appeared a single time. This sequence joins TRBV12-2 and TRBJ1-1; TRBD1, as called in the table, went unchecked against the DNA. TRBV12-2 is a pseudogene segment. The CDR3 is 18 residues long. The CDR3: CASRPSIGTGVDDTEAFF. The CDR3, as DNA: TGTGCAAGTCGCCCGAGCATCGGGACAGGGGTTGATGATACTGAAGCTTTCTTT.